Each of the 17 T cell receptor beta chains below was sequenced from the same sample in a study of blood T cell repertoires in COVID-19 (dated by TCRdb to 2019 to 2021). Library construction relied on the immunoSEQ multiplex PCR assay. The source is immuneACCESS, and TCRdb retained only in-frame sequences with V and J called. Part of the clones is not carried over; for the studies checked, unresolved V genes explain less than half of this, and the remainder is unexplained. Present in this sample are around 36,000 clones, roughly four fifths of which were seen just once. Under 4.5% of the sample is held by the ten biggest clonotypes. Sequenced: peripheral blood. The receptors were sampled from a man in his fifties with acute or convalescent COVID-19.

This CDR3 is CAGKAGGENNEQFF. CDR3 nucleotide sequence: TGTGCCGGTAAAGCGGGAGGCGAGAACAATGAGCAGTTCTTC. The chain is built from TRBV28 and TRBJ2-1; 9 bases map to TRBD2. This CDR3 is 14 amino acids long. V lost 11 bases, J lost 5 bases, and 10 bases stayed unmatched. Germline CDR1 is MDHEN and CDR2 is SYDVKM.

The J gene is TRBJ1-2, the V gene TRBV9, with 10 bases identical to TRBD1. The CDR3 totals 16 residues. CDR1 SGDLS and CDR2 YYNGEE come from the germline V gene. Trimming at V came to 0 bases and at J to 5 bases, leaving 7 bases not matched to a gene. The CDR3 DNA reads as TGTGCCAGCAGCGTAGCTCCGACAGGGGGCGGGTATGGCTACACCTTC. This codes for CASSVAPTGGGYGYTF.

This clone has more than one count but fewer than ten. The chain couples TRBV4-1 to TRBJ2-1; 10 nucleotides match TRBD1. CDR3 length: 15 residues. Germline CDR1 and CDR2: MGHRA and YSYEKL. After removal of 6 bases from V and 10 bases from J, the junction contained 12 bases not matched to a gene. DNA of the CDR3: TGCGCCAGCAGGCATCCGGGACAGGGGACAAGGGAGCAGTTCTTC. Translated: CASRHPGQGTREQFF.

In its sample, this clone was seen once. Additional DNA sequences in this sample encode the identical CDR3. This chain links TRBV30 with TRBJ2-1; 10 bases agree with TRBD2. Germline V gene lookup returns CDR1 GTSNPN and CDR2 SVGIG (reference sequence). The CDR3 length is 13 residues. J lost 9 bases, V lost 4 bases, and 6 bases had no gene match. The CDR3, as DNA: TGTGCCTGGACGAGCGGGGGGGCGGGTGAGCAGTTCTTC. It translates to CAWTSGGAGEQFF.

The chain combines TRBV12-5 with TRBJ1-3, with TRBD1 matching 7 bases. J was trimmed by 4 bases and V by 1 base; bases with no gene match: 7. Looked up from germline, CDR1 is LGHNT and CDR2 is FRNRAP. The length of the CDR3 is 16 residues. CDR3 sequence reads: CASGLETGSEGNTIYF. In DNA form, the CDR3 reads TGTGCTAGTGGTTTGGAGACAGGGTCGGAAGGAAACACCATATATTTT.

The CDR3 loop reads CASSVEGLMGEQFF. CDR3 DNA: TGCGCCAGCAGTGTTGAGGGACTAATGGGTGAGCAGTTCTTC. The rearrangement joins TRBV10-1 to TRBJ2-1, with 7 bases fitting TRBD2. V lost 4 bases and J lost 9; bases outside the gene matches: 9. The CDR3 totals 14 residues. Germline CDR1 and CDR2: WNHNN and SYGVQD (reference sequence).

CDR3 sequence (DNA): TGTGCCAGCAGTTTAGGACAGGTTGAATATGGCTACACCTTC. Encoded protein: CASSLGQVEYGYTF. This rearrangement joins TRBV28 to TRBJ1-2; TRBD1 matches 7 bases. There are 14 residues in the CDR3. J gave up 5 bases and V 2 bases, and 5 bases lay outside the gene matches. Germline CDR1 MDHEN, CDR2 SYDVKM.

The genes are TRBV10-1 and TRBJ2-2, with unresolved D. Trimming stripped 7 bases from V and 1 base from J, with 19 bases between. Germline CDR1 WNHNN, CDR2 SYGVQD (reference sequence). The CDR3 is made up of 17 amino acids. CDR3 region: CASTKSRNSKNTGELFF. The CDR3 region has the DNA TGCGCCAGCACCAAGAGTAGAAACTCTAAGAACACCGGGGAGCTGTTTTTT.

The chain employs TRBV5-5 and TRBJ2-2, with unresolved D. V was pared by 0 bases and J by 2 bases, with 11 bases between. Germline CDR1 SGHKS, CDR2 YYEKEE (reference sequence). There are 16 residues in the CDR3. CDR3: CASSLGRLANTGELFF. As DNA, the CDR3 is TGTGCCAGCAGCTTGGGCAGGCTGGCCAACACCGGGGAGCTGTTTTTT.

The chain links TRBV27 to TRBJ1-6; 9 bases match TRBD1. Germline loops: CDR1 MNHEY, CDR2 SMNVEV (reference sequence). V trimming: 1 base; J trimming: 5 bases; junction bases outside the gene matches: 15. This CDR3 has 20 residues. CDR3 DNA sequence: TGTGCCAGCAGTTTATACCCCGGGACAGGGACTCGTGGGAATAATTCACCCCTCCACTTT. Protein sequence: CASSLYPGTGTRGNNSPLHF.

This rearrangement joins TRBV19 to TRBJ2-3, with TRBD2 as a possible D gene (6 bases). V was cut by 6 bases and J by 0 bases, with 16 bases left in between. The CDR3 extends over 16 amino acids. CDR1 is LNHDA and CDR2 is SQIVND in the germline V gene (reference sequence). The CDR3 DNA sequence: TGTGCCAGTAGCGGGACTCTCATTTCTAGCACAGATACGCAGTATTTT. Encoded protein: CASSGTLISSTDTQYF.

J is TRBJ1-3 and V is TRBV30; a weak D match, TRBD1 (6 bases). This CDR3 comprises 14 residues. Trimming pared 7 bases from V and 4 bases from J, leaving 17 bases between. Per the germline V gene, CDR1 is GTSNPN and CDR2 is SVGIG (reference sequence). CDR3: CASNGRGAGNTIYF. CDR3 nucleotide sequence: TGTGCCTCCAACGGCAGGGGCGCGGGAAACACCATATATTTT.

The chain couples TRBV7-3 to TRBJ2-1; 10 bases fit TRBD1. With V trimmed by 5 bases and J by 4 bases, 11 bases remained unmatched. CDR1 SGHTA and CDR2 FQGTGA come from the germline V gene. The CDR3 has 17 residues. The CDR3 DNA is TGTGCCAGCAGCCCGACAGGGGGCCTTCTATCTTACAATGAGCAGTTCTTC. Translation: CASSPTGGLLSYNEQFF. The full variable domain, rest sourced from reference TRBV7-3 and TRBJ2-1, is GAGVSQTPSNKVTEKGKYVELRCDPISGHTALYWYRQSLGQGPEFLIYFQGTGAADDSGLPNDRFFAVRPEGSVSTLKIQRTERGDSAVYLCASSPTGGLLSYNEQFFGPGTRLTVL.

The V gene is TRBV6-5, the J gene TRBJ2-7, with TRBD1 matching over 10 bases. CDR1 is MNHEY and CDR2 is SVGAGI in the germline V gene. Germline trimming cut 6 bases from V and 5 bases from J; bases unmatched to any gene: 7. This CDR3 comprises 14 residues. The CDR3 bases are TGTGCCAGCAGCCCCGGGACAGGGGTGAACGAGCAGTACTTC. Its translation is CASSPGTGVNEQYF.

This clone was recorded only once. The CDR3 sequence is CATSDRGLGYTF. The CDR3 nucleotides read TGTGCCACCAGTGACCGCGGATTGGGCTACACCTTC. The rearrangement joins TRBV24-1 to TRBJ1-2; D gene ambiguous. This CDR3 is 12 amino acids long. V shed 4 bases and J shed 8 bases, with 10 bases lying between them. Looked up from germline, CDR1 is KGHDR and CDR2 is SFDVKD.

This clone occurred once. The chain couples TRBV19 to TRBJ1-5; D call uncertain. V lost 5 bases and J lost 0, with 11 bases in between. The CDR3 runs 15 residues. Per germline, CDR1 LNHDA and CDR2 SQIVND (reference sequence). The CDR3, as DNA: TGTGCCAGTAGTCCTGGACTCAATAGCAATCAGCCCCAGCATTTT. Protein sequence: CASSPGLNSNQPQHF.

The rearrangement joins TRBV5-1 to TRBJ2-1; the D is unclear. The CDR3 contains 14 residues. V was pared by 0 bases and J by 8 bases, with 12 bases between. Germline-derived CDR1 and CDR2 are SGHRS and YFSETQ. CDR3 nucleotide sequence: TGCGCCAGCAGCTTGGATCCTAGTTTCGATGAGCAGTTCTTC. The encoded protein is CASSLDPSFDEQFF.